The 29 T cell receptor beta chains listed next were all sequenced from one sample in a study of CD8+ T cells in alopecia areata. Treatment defined: oral pan-JAK inhibitor, 5-10 mg twice daily. Sequencing used cDNA as its template, made by extracting RNA and reverse transcribing it. This table comes from immunoSEQ multiplex PCR, and its TCRdb copy is limited to in-frame clones, with some not included. The sample lists some 42,000 clones, roughly 92% occurring once. Material: CD8+ T cells sorted from blood, obtained at week 24, from a patient treated with tofacitinib. The receptor source for this set is a human donor with alopecia areata.

The V call is TRBV29-1, the J call TRBJ1-2, with D perhaps matching TRBD1 (6 bases). Deletions cut 6 bases from V and 7 bases from J, with 12 bases between. The germline gives CDR1 SQVTM, CDR2 ANQGSEA. This CDR3 contains 11 residues. The CDR3 here is CSVLGARGYTF. CDR3 DNA sequence: TGCAGCGTCCTGGGGGCGCGTGGCTACACCTTC.

The CDR3 DNA sequence: TGTGCCAGCAGCTTAGAGGGGGGAGGGGTAGATACGCAGTATTTT. Its protein product is CASSLEGGGVDTQYF. The chain couples TRBV7-2 to TRBJ2-3, with a tentative D call TRBD2 (7 bases). CDR1 is SGHTA and CDR2 is FQGNSA in the germline V gene. Trimming cost V 1 base and J 5 bases, with 13 bases left between them. CDR3 length: 15 amino acids.

This clone was detected once. The chain couples TRBV7-2 to TRBJ2-3; 9 bases match TRBD2. With 6 bases clipped from V and 5 bases from J, the junction kept 12 bases outside the gene matches. This CDR3 contains 16 residues. The germline V gene has CDR1 SGHTA and CDR2 FQGNSA. The CDR3 protein is CASRPMAGGVIDTQYF. For the CDR3, the DNA is TGTGCCAGCAGACCCATGGCGGGGGGGGTGATAGATACGCAGTATTTT.

This chain joins TRBV6-1 and TRBJ2-7; the D is unclear. The CDR3 is made up of 14 amino acids. Trimming took off 2 bases at V and 0 bases at J, with 8 bases between the two ends. Germline V gene sequence: CDR1 MNHNS, CDR2 SASEGT. For the CDR3, the DNA is TGTGCCAGCAGTGAACCGATCTGCTCCTACGAGCAGTACTTC. It encodes CASSEPICSYEQYF.

This chain links TRBV7-2 with TRBJ2-7; weak D call: TRBD2 (6 bases). Germline lookup yields CDR1 SGHTA and CDR2 FQGNSA. V lost 8 bases to trimming and J lost 4 bases, with 12 bases between them. The CDR3 has 12 residues. CDR3 in amino acids: CASGGSFYEQYF. CDR3 DNA: TGTGCCAGCGGAGGGTCCTTTTACGAGCAGTACTTC.

This chain uses TRBV4-1 with TRBJ2-7, with D possibly matching TRBD1 (5 bases). This CDR3 comprises 15 residues. V lost 1 base, J lost 0 bases, and 10 bases lay in between. Germline-derived CDR1 and CDR2 are MGHRA and YSYEKL. CDR3 region: CASSQAQGSSYEQYF. The CDR3 DNA sequence: TGCGCCAGCAGCCAAGCTCAGGGAAGCTCCTACGAGCAGTACTTC.

The chain links TRBV5-1 to TRBJ2-3; D not resolved. The germline V gene has CDR1 SGHRS and CDR2 YFSETQ. CDR3 length: 12 amino acids. V lost 6 bases and J lost 4, with 9 bases in between. CDR3 sequence reads: CASTQTSDTQYF. CDR3 DNA sequence: TGCGCCAGCACCCAGACGTCAGATACGCAGTATTTT.

This sequence joins TRBV15 and TRBJ2-2, with 8 bases that match TRBD2. V shed 3 bases and J 3 bases; nucleotides not matched to a gene: 3. Looked up from germline, CDR1 is LNHNV and CDR2 is YYDKDF (reference sequence). The CDR3 extends over 15 amino acids. CDR3 region: CATSSPGGDTGELFF. CDR3 in DNA: TGTGCCACCAGCAGCCCCGGGGGGGACACCGGGGAGCTGTTTTTT.

The chain has TRBV29-1 and TRBJ2-3, with TRBD2 matching 13 bases. Germline V CDR1 and CDR2: SQVTM, ANQGSEA. V gave up 0 bases and J gave up 6 bases; unmatched junction bases: 3. This CDR3 spans 15 amino acids. CDR3 DNA sequence: TGCAGCGTTGAAGAGGGACTAGCGGGGTATGATACGCAGTATTTT. Encoded protein: CSVEEGLAGYDTQYF.

The V call is TRBV29-1, the J call TRBJ2-7; 10 bases fit TRBD1. Germline loops: CDR1 SQVTM, CDR2 ANQGSEA. The CDR3 totals 14 residues. V trimming: 2 bases; J trimming: 6 bases; junction bases outside the gene matches: 7. CDR3 amino acids: CSVEFRDRGVEQYF. The DNA for the CDR3 is TGCAGCGTTGAATTCCGGGACAGGGGAGTCGAGCAGTACTTC.

The chain's CDR3 is CASSIGLAGRGVRYNEQFF. CDR3 sequence (DNA): TGTGCCAGCAGCATAGGACTAGCGGGGAGAGGAGTTAGATACAATGAGCAGTTCTTC. V is TRBV9 and J is TRBJ2-1, with TRBD2 identical over 12 bases. This CDR3 has 19 amino acids. V shed 4 bases, J shed 4 bases, and the junction held 15 bases outside the gene matches. Germline lookup yields CDR1 SGDLS and CDR2 YYNGEE.

The chain joins TRBV27 to TRBJ2-7, with TRBD2 matching over 8 bases. CDR1 and CDR2 from the germline V gene are MNHEY and SMNVEV (reference sequence). V lost 1 base to trimming and J lost 2 bases; unmatched junction nucleotides: 10. The CDR3 is 17 residues long. The CDR3: CASSLYGRLARTYEQYF. CDR3 coding DNA: TGTGCCAGCAGTTTATATGGCCGACTAGCGCGCACCTACGAGCAGTACTTC.

The chain uses TRBV30 and TRBJ2-7; TRBD1 aligns across 8 bases. The J segment lost 3 bases and the V segment lost 5 bases, leaving 12 bases of the junction unmatched. The CDR3 runs to 15 residues. CDR1 is GTSNPN and CDR2 is SVGIG in the germline V gene (reference sequence). Here the CDR3 reads CAWGTGQAPFYEQYF. DNA of the CDR3: TGTGCCTGGGGGACAGGACAGGCCCCATTCTACGAGCAGTACTTC.

V is TRBV11-1 and J is TRBJ2-1; 8 positions match TRBD2. Trimming removed 5 bases from V and 8 bases from J; junction bases left unmatched: 11. The CDR3 consists of 15 residues. From germline, CDR1 is SGHAT and CDR2 FQDESV (reference sequence). The CDR3 loop is CASSIFSGGRYEQFF. The CDR3 region has the DNA TGTGCCAGCAGCATCTTCTCGGGGGGGCGATATGAGCAGTTCTTC.

The rearrangement uses TRBV4-3 and TRBJ2-7; no definite D call. This CDR3 region has 13 residues. Trimming removed 4 bases at V and 6 bases at J, with 13 bases between. Germline assignment: CDR1 LGHNA and CDR2 YSLEER. The CDR3 here is CASSPRRTSEQYF. Written as DNA, the CDR3 is TGCGCCAGCAGCCCCCGAAGGACCTCCGAGCAGTACTTC.

The chain joins TRBV15 to TRBJ2-2; no clear D. The CDR3 is 12 residues long. Germline loops: CDR1 LNHNV, CDR2 YYDKDF (reference sequence). Trimming removed 5 bases at V and 8 bases at J, with 9 bases between. As DNA, the CDR3 is TGTGCCACCAGCCCAGAGTCAGGGGAGCTGTTTTTT. Protein product: CATSPESGELFF.

The rearrangement joins TRBV28 to TRBJ2-7, with D possibly being TRBD2 (5 bases). Trimming took off 4 bases at V and 7 bases at J, with 8 bases between the two ends. CDR1 and CDR2 (germline): MDHEN, SYDVKM. This CDR3 comprises 11 residues. The CDR3 nucleotides are TGTGCCAGCAGTTCCTCGGGGGAGCAGTACTTC. Protein sequence: CASSSSGEQYF.

V and J are TRBV5-4 and TRBJ2-2, with a possible D match to TRBD1 (6 bases). Germline CDR1 is SGHNT and CDR2 is YYREEE (reference sequence). V was clipped by 2 bases and J by 0 bases, with 8 bases between them. This CDR3 comprises 15 residues. The DNA for the CDR3 is TGTGCCAGCAGCTTCGCAGGGGCGAACACCGGGGAGCTGTTTTTT. This sequence encodes CASSFAGANTGELFF.

The V and J genes are TRBV19 and TRBJ1-1; no reliable D call. V gave up 6 bases and J gave up 4 bases, with 15 bases separating them. CDR1 is LNHDA and CDR2 is SQIVND in the germline V gene (reference sequence). The CDR3 spans 14 residues. The CDR3, as DNA: TGTGCCAGTAGCCCATTGGCGGAGATCACTGAAGCTTTCTTT. Its protein product is CASSPLAEITEAFF.

CDR3 sequence (DNA): TGTGCCAGCAGCTCCGCTGATGAGACCCAGTACTTC. Amino acid sequence: CASSSADETQYF. The chain joins TRBV5-4 to TRBJ2-5; the D is unclear. The CDR3 spans 12 residues. In germline, CDR1 is SGHNT, CDR2 YYREEE (reference sequence). V lost 3 bases and J 5 bases, leaving 8 bases between the germline ends.

The chain recombines TRBV27 with TRBJ2-7; D may be TRBD1 or TRBD2 (5 bases each). Looked up from germline, CDR1 is MNHEY and CDR2 is SMNVEV (reference sequence). The V end lost 2 bases, the J end lost 3 bases, and 11 bases lay between the germline ends. This CDR3 region has 14 residues. In nucleotides, the CDR3 is TGTGCCAGCAGTTTAAGCGGCAGGGTCTACGAGCAGTACTTC. It encodes CASSLSGRVYEQYF.

This chain connects TRBV6-5 to TRBJ2-3; 9 positions agree with TRBD2. The V gene end was trimmed by 0 bases and the J gene end by 5 bases; junction bases not matched to a gene: 3. Looked up from germline, CDR1 is MNHEY and CDR2 is SVGAGI. The CDR3 runs to 15 residues. The CDR3 bases are TGTGCCAGCAGTTACTCGGGTAGCGGGGGAGATACGCAGTATTTT. It yields the protein CASSYSGSGGDTQYF.

This clone appeared once. V and J are TRBV7-2 and TRBJ2-5; D possibly corresponds to TRBD2 (6 bases). The J call is in doubt because the DNA end fits TRBJ2-7 better. Germline CDR1 is SGHTA and CDR2 is FQGNSA. There are 15 residues in the CDR3. The CDR3 protein is CASSLTGGGDYEQYF. The DNA for the CDR3 is TGTGCCAGCAGCCTCACAGGCGGCGGGGATTACGAGCAGTACTTC.

The chain employs TRBV27 and TRBJ1-5; the match to TRBD1 covers 7 bases. Germline V CDR1 and CDR2: MNHEY, SMNVEV (reference sequence). The trim removed 4 bases at V and 4 bases at J, leaving 4 bases unmatched. The CDR3 loop spans 14 amino acids. CDR3 region: CASSSEQGNQPQHF. The CDR3 DNA follows: TGTGCCAGCAGTTCCGAACAGGGGAATCAGCCCCAGCATTTT.

A single count supports this clone. This rearrangement joins TRBV6-5 to TRBJ2-5; D tentatively fits TRBD1 or TRBD2 (5 bases each). With the DNA end fitting TRBJ2-7 better, the J assignment may be wrong. The germline V gene encodes CDR1 MNHEY and CDR2 SVGAGI. The CDR3 length is 14 residues. Written as DNA, the CDR3 is TGTGCCAGCAGTTTCTCGGGACGGACCTACGAGCAGTACTTC. Translated, it gives CASSFSGRTYEQYF.

This chain connects TRBV6-1 to TRBJ2-7; 7 bases line up with TRBD2. V shed 3 bases, J shed 0 bases, and the junction held 2 bases outside the gene matches. CDR3 length equals 14 residues. CDR1 and CDR2 from the germline V gene are MNHNS and SASEGT. The DNA for the CDR3 is TGTGCCAGCAGTGAGGGACTAAGCTCCTACGAGCAGTACTTC. Protein sequence: CASSEGLSSYEQYF.

The chain carries TRBV18 and TRBJ2-5; D uncertain. This CDR3 contains 13 residues. V was cut by 5 bases and J by 5 bases, with 12 bases left in between. Germline lookup yields CDR1 KGHSH and CDR2 LQKENI. The CDR3 DNA is TGTGCCAGCTCATCCGGGCCGCAGGAGACCCAGTACTTC. This sequence encodes CASSSGPQETQYF.

The chain uses TRBV27 and TRBJ2-7; D is perhaps TRBD1 (5 bases). Germline V lookup: CDR1 MNHEY, CDR2 SMNVEV (reference sequence). The CDR3 is 14 residues long. V was trimmed by 2 bases and J by 5 bases, leaving 13 bases between them. CDR3 residues: CASSLNRFGHEQYF. The CDR3 bases are TGTGCCAGCAGTTTAAACAGGTTTGGCCACGAGCAGTACTTC.

J is TRBJ2-7 and V is TRBV5-8; no clear D. Trimming shortened V by 2 bases and J by 3 bases, and 9 bases separated the two germline ends. CDR3 length equals 13 residues. Germline CDR1 and CDR2: SGHTS and YDEGEE. The CDR3 protein is CASSFDKLYEQYF. As DNA, the CDR3 is TGTGCCAGCAGCTTTGACAAACTCTACGAGCAGTACTTC. Drawing the rest from reference TRBV5-8 and TRBJ2-7, the complete variable domain is EAGVTQSPTHLIKTRGQQATLRCSPISGHTSVYWYQQALGLGLQFLLWYDEGEERNRGNFPPRFSGRQFPNYSSELNVNALELEDSALYLCASSFDKLYEQYFGPGTRLTVT.